This is a list of T cell receptor beta chains from one sample in a study of T cells in Graves' hyperthyroidism and ophthalmopathy. TCRdb redid the calling of the multiplex PCR reads with MiXCR, one entry per CDR3 protein. Of some 740,000 distinct CDR3 sequences in the sample, roughly 15% are singletons; the top ten hold about 9.4%. The material sequenced was blood. The receptors stem from a woman in her late teens or twenties with Graves' hyperthyroidism. The CDR3 runs from the conserved cysteine through the conserved F or W. The order of the fields is clone size, D gene, J gene, V gene, CDR3 DNA, CDR3 protein. The D gene is left open where the match is weak. Size tells how often a clone was seen (once, few, many) or the class of an expanded clone, and some rows leave it out.

NA	NA	TRBJ2-3	TRBV11-2	TGTGCCAGCAGCCCCCAAAGGGGACCAAGGTATTCCGCCGGTACGCAGTGTTTT	CASSPQRGPRYSAGTQCF
NA	NA	TRBJ2-1	TRBV6-1	TGTGCCAGCAGTGATTTTGGGACTTCCTACAATGAGCAGTTCTTC	CASSDFGTSYNEQFF
few	NA	TRBJ2-2	TRBV20-1	TGCAGTGCTAGACCTGGGCGCGCCTTTACCGGGGAGCTGTTTTTT	CSARPGRAFTGELFF
NA	NA	TRBJ2-5	TRBV20-1	TGCAGTGCTAGAGGGGACGGTCAACAAGAGACCCAGTACTTC	CSARGDGQQETQYF
many	TRBD2	TRBJ2-1	TRBV20-1	TGCAGTGCTAGACCGGACGGCGGGGGATCCTACAATGAGCAGTTCTTC	CSARPDGGGSYNEQFF
many	NA	TRBJ2-2	TRBV20-1	TGCAGTGTAGCGAGATCAAGTCTAACCGGGGAGCTGTTTTTT	CSVARSSLTGELFF
NA	NA	TRBJ2-7	TRBV27	TGTGCCACCTCAAGGGGGGTTACCTACGAGCAGTACTTC	CATSRGVTYEQYF
few	TRBD2	TRBJ2-1	TRBV19	TGTGCCAGTAGTATAAGCGGGAGGGCGGGTGAGCAGTTCTTC	CASSISGRAGEQFF
few	NA	TRBJ2-3	TRBV6-5	TGTGCCAGCAGTTACTCGAGAAGGGCCACAGATACGCAGTATTTT	CASSYSRRATDTQYF
many	NA	TRBJ2-2	TRBV15	TGTGCCACCAGCAGAGGACATCGGGCGACCATCGCGAACACCGGGGAGCTGTTTTTT	CATSRGHRATIANTGELFF
many	NA	TRBJ2-3	TRBV11-2	TGTGCCAGCAGCGAATCCCTTTCAAGCACAGATACGCAGTATTTT	CASSESLSSTDTQYF